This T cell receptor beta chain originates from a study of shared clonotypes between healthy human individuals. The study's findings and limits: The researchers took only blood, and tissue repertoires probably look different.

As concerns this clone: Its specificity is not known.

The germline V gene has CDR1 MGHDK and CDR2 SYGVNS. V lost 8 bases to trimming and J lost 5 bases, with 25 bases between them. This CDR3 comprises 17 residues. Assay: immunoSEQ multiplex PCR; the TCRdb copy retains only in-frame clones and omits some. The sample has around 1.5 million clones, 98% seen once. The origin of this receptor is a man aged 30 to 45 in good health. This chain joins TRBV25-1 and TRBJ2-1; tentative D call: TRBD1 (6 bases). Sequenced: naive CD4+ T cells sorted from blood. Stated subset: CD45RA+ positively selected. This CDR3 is CASAPKMVKGDHNEQFF. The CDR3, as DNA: TGTGCCAGCGCCCCGAAGATGGTAAAGGGGGACCACAATGAGCAGTTCTTC.